A selection of T cell receptor beta chains follows, all from one sample in a study of blood T cell repertoires in COVID-19. The method was immunoSEQ multiplex PCR; TCRdb's version includes in-frame clones alone and lacks a portion of them. The sample contains approximately 130,000 clones, roughly four fifths of which appear only once. Sequenced input: PBMCs or T cells enriched from blood (not recorded which). These receptors originate from a young man who had recovered from COVID-19. Each CDR3 is given with its conserved first and last residue.

V gene: TRBV13; J gene: TRBJ2-1; CDR3 protein: CASRASGSGEQFF
V gene: TRBV3-1/TRBV3-2; J gene: TRBJ1-2; CDR3 protein: CASSQDLTGAGGYTF
V gene: TRBV9; J gene: TRBJ2-3; CDR3 protein: CASSYSGLAGGDTQYF
V gene: TRBV7-9; J gene: TRBJ1-1; CDR3 protein: CASSAGQVNTEAFF
V gene: TRBV4-1; J gene: TRBJ1-2; CDR3 protein: CASSYGAGARGFGYTF
V gene: TRBV6-6; J gene: TRBJ1-6; CDR3 protein: CASSYAGSSYNSPLHF
V gene: TRBV3-1/TRBV3-2; J gene: TRBJ2-2; CDR3 protein: CASSVHRRGTGELFF
V gene: TRBV27; J gene: TRBJ1-5; CDR3 protein: CASSLVGARQPQHF
V gene: TRBV18; J gene: TRBJ2-3; CDR3 protein: CASSATSGRSWDTQYF
V gene: TRBV24-1; J gene: TRBJ2-1; CDR3 protein: CATKPRQGYEQFF
V gene: TRBV9; J gene: TRBJ2-3; CDR3 protein: CASSELAGALTDTQYF
V gene: TRBV28; J gene: TRBJ1-5; CDR3 protein: CASSPSEYNQPQHF
V gene: TRBV2; J gene: TRBJ1-2; CDR3 protein: CASSVDRARDGYTF
V gene: TRBV4-1; J gene: TRBJ1-1; CDR3 protein: CASSQEWRDGTEAFF
V gene: TRBV9; J gene: TRBJ2-3; CDR3 protein: CASSAPDGISTDTQYF
V gene: TRBV6-4; J gene: TRBJ2-3; CDR3 protein: CASSDGRHTDTQYF
V gene: TRBV7-9; J gene: TRBJ1-2; CDR3 protein: CASSLSDRQGFDGYTF
V gene: TRBV10-3; J gene: TRBJ2-5; CDR3 protein: CAISEYSGGAKTQYF
V gene: TRBV30; J gene: TRBJ1-1; CDR3 protein: CAWSAGQWDTEAFF
V gene: TRBV20-1; J gene: TRBJ1-2; CDR3 protein: CSASLPRGGRSYGYTF
V gene: TRBV5-4; J gene: TRBJ2-1; CDR3 protein: CASSGGSSGTSYNEQFF
V gene: TRBV18; J gene: TRBJ2-5; CDR3 protein: CASSPESSVETQYF
V gene: TRBV3-1/TRBV3-2; J gene: TRBJ2-2; CDR3 protein: CASSQGLADGELFF
V gene: TRBV24-1; J gene: TRBJ2-3; CDR3 protein: CATSRAWLAGALSTDTQYF
V gene: TRBV10-3; J gene: TRBJ2-7; CDR3 protein: CAISDKTRDEQYF
V gene: TRBV2; J gene: TRBJ1-5; CDR3 protein: CASSEGQGRSNQPQHF
V gene: TRBV3-1/TRBV3-2; J gene: TRBJ2-2; CDR3 protein: CASSQIHPTRTGELFF
V gene: TRBV10-1; J gene: TRBJ1-2; CDR3 protein: CASSEHHRGTNYGYTF